The sequence of this T cell receptor beta chain was determined in a study of shared clonotypes between healthy human individuals (dated by TCRdb to about 2020). For context, the study as a whole: A few men and two women, aged 18 to 49 years, made up the cohort. For each donor, CD4 naive and CD4 memory were each given three plates, CD8 naive was given two plates, and CD8 memory was given one plate. The study deeply sequenced blood TCR repertoires of several healthy adults to estimate repertoire size and the extent of clonotype sharing between individuals. Different laboratories and diverse techniques were used to prepare libraries and sequence TCR repertoires, to increase sequencing depth and limit assay-specific biases. Per donor, leukapheresis produced somewhere between about 0.85 and 8.9 billion PBMCs. The research as a whole found: Because the study included only a small number of donors, the genetic and exposure-history diversity represented was limited. Pairwise subsampling led to the expectation that sequencing depth would affect the degree of clonotype sharing among donors. Compared with non-shared clonotypes, clonotypes shared by all four sorted-subset donors had higher generation probabilities. Across a handful of donors, around 5.4% of naive CD4, approximately 3.5% of naive CD8, approximately 2.5% of memory CD4, and roughly 0.4% of memory CD8 clonotypes were shared. Larger estimated clonotype richness was generally found for naive subsets than for memory subsets. Sampling was limited to blood, and TCR repertoires in tissue likely differ from TCR repertoires in blood. Incomplete sequencing was indicated by rarefaction of sorted-subset datasets, despite the large sequencing depth.

Here V drops 0 bases and J drops 3 bases, and the junction holds 6 bases not matched to any gene. CDR3 length: 16 amino acids, cysteine to phenylalanine. Only CDR3 DNA is held: 48 bases, read in frame from base 1. The germline V gene yields SGHRS for CDR1 and YFSETQ for CDR2. Using the deep immunoSEQ assay, TCR CDR3 regions were amplified from genomic DNA by multiplex PCR. Extracted genomic DNA from each cell subset was distributed evenly across all wells of several immunoSEQ 96-well plates, and each plate was treated as a replicate. For sorted subsets, around 0.2 ug genomic DNA, equal to approximately 30,000 T cell genomes, was loaded into each replicate PCR. The purified libraries were quantified using a Qubit 3.0 fluorometer, sized with a Bioanalyzer 2100, and then quantified again using the KAPA Library Quantification kit. Every immunoSEQ 96-well plate was sequenced on a separate single-read 150-cycle Illumina NextSeq 550 flow cell. Per the source publication's procedure: Because the immunoSEQ output included only junctional sequences and no quality scores, the filtering could not be the same as the filtering used for full-length reads. Sequences were annotated with PyIR, a Python wrapper for IgBLAST v1.9, and V/J genes and CDR3 were assigned using IMGT germline references. Reads were filtered out if the reads had weak V/J assignments (E-value above 1e-6), no CDR3, stop codons, out-of-frame junctions, or ambiguous translated residues. V3J clonotypes were defined as sequences sharing the same inferred V gene, J gene, and CDR3 amino acid sequence. Percentage overlap between repertoires was computed as shared unique clonotypes divided by the size of the smaller repertoire. RTK rarefaction, the Chao1 estimator, and Recon v2.1 estimates of unobserved clonotypes were used to assess repertoire richness. For all TCRbeta clonotypes obtained by the gDNA method from a few donors, generation probabilities were computed with OLGA. TCRdb took this table from immuneACCESS and kept in-frame rearrangements with V and J called. Such tables lack part of the clones; where checked against another copy, unresolved V genes explain under half of the gap, and the rest is unexplained. That table is the source of V, J and clone size, and D and trimming were worked out from the DNA. A total of 600,000 to 800,000 clones appear in this sample, 55% to 75% of them only once. The ten largest clones represent under 2% of the sample.

Donors were healthy HIV-negative adults with no recently reported acute infections or vaccinations. Every donor was a Caucasian adult residing in Nashville, Tennessee, USA. CD4+ T cells were enriched by magnetic negative selection, after which naive cells were positively selected on CD45RA and the negative fraction was taken as the memory subset. After blood collection by leukapheresis, PBMCs were isolated using Ficoll-Histopaque density gradient centrifugation and then cryopreserved in the vapor phase of liquid nitrogen. Purity and quantity of every magnetically sorted T cell population were checked by analytical flow cytometry. Genomic DNA was isolated from every sorted fraction and measured by UV absorbance on a Nanodrop 2000c. Note on this clone: This receptor's antigen is unknown. It has no much larger one-base neighbor in the sample; base qualities were not kept.

Input material: memory CD4+ T cells sorted from blood. The cell subset or site tag for this specimen amounts to: CD45RA-negative fraction. This sequence uses TRBV5-1 and TRBJ2-3; 8 central bases correspond to TRBD2. This receptor was identified in a woman aged 25 to 39 in good health. The CDR3 protein: CASSLAGTSLTDTQYF. In nucleotide form, the sequence is TGCGCCAGCAGCTTGGCCGGGACTAGTCTAACAGATACGCAGTATTTT.